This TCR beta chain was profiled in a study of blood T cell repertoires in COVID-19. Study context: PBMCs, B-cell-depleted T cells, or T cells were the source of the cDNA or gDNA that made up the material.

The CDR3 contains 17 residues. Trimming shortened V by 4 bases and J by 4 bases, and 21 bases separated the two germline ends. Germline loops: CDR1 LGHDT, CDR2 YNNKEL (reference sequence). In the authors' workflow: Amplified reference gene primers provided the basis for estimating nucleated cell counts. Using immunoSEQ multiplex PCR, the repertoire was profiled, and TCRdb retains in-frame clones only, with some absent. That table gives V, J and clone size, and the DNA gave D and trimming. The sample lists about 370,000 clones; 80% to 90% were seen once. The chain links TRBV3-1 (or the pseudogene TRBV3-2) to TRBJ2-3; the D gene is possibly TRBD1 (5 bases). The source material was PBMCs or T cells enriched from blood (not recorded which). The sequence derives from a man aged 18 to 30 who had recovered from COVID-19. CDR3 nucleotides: TGTGCCAGCAGCCCATTAGTGGGCAAAGGGGCAGCAGATACGCAGTATTTT. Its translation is CASSPLVGKGAADTQYF.